This entry lists 25 T cell receptor beta chains sequenced from one sample in a study of post-analysis software for immune sequencing data (dated by TCRdb to about 2015). No antigen has been identified for these receptors. The protocol used for the library was PCR. TCRdb records Illumina HiSeq 2500 as the sequencer. Unique molecular identifiers were incorporated into TCR beta cDNA libraries to reduce PCR and sequencing biases. The raw public reads went through TCRdb reprocessing: fastp at Q25, MiXCR clone calling, in-frame beta chains kept. Each CDR3 protein appears once, grouped with its most common genes and DNA. This sample comprises 700,000 to 800,000 distinct CDR3 sequences, 25% to 30% of them detected only once. 0.55% to 0.65% of the sample lies in the top ten. The paper as a whole reports these results and caveats: Patients showed significantly higher frequencies than controls for several TRBV segments, among them TRBV5-6, TRBV5-1 and TRBV20-1.

Input material: blood. The source is a girl between 5 and 17 years old with multiple sclerosis.

A note on this clonotype: One junction end disagrees with the germline gene, perhaps due to a read error. The chain carries TRBV20-1 and TRBJ2-5; tentatively, D is TRBD2 (6 bases). This CDR3 has 13 amino acids. Germline-derived CDR1 and CDR2 are DFQATT and SNEGSKA (reference sequence). CDR3 sequence reads: CSADPGLQGTQYF. CDR3 nucleotide sequence: TGCAGTGCCGACCCGGGACTCCAAGGGACCCAGTACTTC.

The gene calls are TRBV5-1 and TRBJ1-1; tentative D call: TRBD1 (5 bases). Trimming took 4 bases from V and 8 from J, leaving 21 bases between them. Germline lookup yields CDR1 SGHRS and CDR2 YFSETQ. This CDR3 has 15 amino acids. The CDR3 DNA is TGCGCCAGCAGCAGGGGTGCGGAGACCCAGGTAGAAGCTTTCTTT. It yields the protein CASSRGAETQVEAFF.

A few counts support this clonotype. V and J are TRBV20-1 and TRBJ2-3; the D gene could be TRBD1 or TRBD2 (5 bases each). CDR3 length: 15 amino acids. V dropped 5 bases and J dropped 2 bases, with 17 bases sitting between them. Per germline, CDR1 DFQATT and CDR2 SNEGSKA (reference sequence). Here the CDR3 reads CSAPGGAGATDTQYF. The CDR3 bases are TGCAGTGCTCCTGGGGGAGCTGGGGCCACAGATACGCAGTATTTT.

The chain recombines TRBV7-2 with TRBJ2-1; TRBD2 matches at 9 bases. The J call may be wrong; the DNA end is better matched by TRBJ2-7. The CDR3 has 15 amino acids. Germline loops: CDR1 SGHTA, CDR2 FQGNSA. This chain's CDR3 is CASSPPGLAYNEQYF. CDR3 nucleotide sequence: TGTGCCAGCAGCCCCCCGGGACTAGCCTACAATGAGCAGTACTTC.

Only a few counts were recorded for this clonotype. The V gene is TRBV12-3 or TRBV12-4, the J gene TRBJ1-1; the match to TRBD1 covers 11 bases. This CDR3 spans 15 amino acids. After removal of 7 bases from V and 6 bases from J, the junction contained 10 bases not matched to a gene. This chain's CDR3 is CASTLWGQGVAEAFF. The DNA of the CDR3 is TGTGCCAGCACTTTGTGGGGACAGGGGGTTGCTGAAGCTTTCTTT.

This clonotype was seen only a few times. The chain couples TRBV7-2 to TRBJ2-3, with a weak D call TRBD2 (7 bases). V lost 3 bases, J lost 5 bases, and 15 bases lay in between. Germline V gene lookup returns CDR1 SGHTA and CDR2 FQGNSA. CDR3 length equals 15 residues. The CDR3 here is CASSLGGGFRDTQYF. The CDR3 DNA reads TGTGCCAGCAGCTTGGGCGGGGGCTTTCGAGATACGCAGTATTTT.

This sequence joins TRBV5-4 and TRBJ2-2, with a possible D match to TRBD2 (5 bases). This CDR3 has 13 amino acids. The germline CDR1 and CDR2 sequences are SGHNT and YYREEE (reference sequence). V lost 1 base and J lost 6, with 7 bases in between. The CDR3 loop is CASSLRGPGELFF. CDR3 coding DNA: TGTGCCAGCAGCTTGCGAGGGCCCGGGGAGCTGTTTTTT.

The V gene is TRBV14, the J gene TRBJ2-3, with D uncertain. CDR3 length: 13 amino acids. V lost 4 bases and J 5 bases, leaving 10 bases between the germline ends. Germline CDR1 SGHDN, CDR2 FVKESK. Here the CDR3 DNA reads TGTGCCAGCAGCCGACGTACGATAGATACGCAGTATTTT. Translating it yields CASSRRTIDTQYF.

This clonotype appeared a few times. V and J are TRBV29-1 and TRBJ1-4; D uncertain. This CDR3 is 11 amino acids long. V shed 2 bases and J shed 7 bases, with 5 bases lying between them. Germline CDR1 reads SQVTM; CDR2 reads ANQGSEA. The CDR3 reads CSVERGEKLFF. CDR3 sequence (DNA): TGCAGCGTTGAACGGGGTGAAAAACTGTTTTTT. The full variable domain, with the rest looked up from reference TRBV29-1 and TRBJ1-4, is SAVISQKPSRDICQRGTSLTIQCQVDSQVTMMFWYRQQPGQSLTLIATANQGSEATYESGFVIDKFPISRPNLTFSTLTVSNMSPEDSSIYLCSVERGEKLFFGSGTQLSVL.

This chain uses TRBV7-9 with TRBJ2-5; the D gene is possibly TRBD1 (5 bases). Germline CDR1 is SEHNR and CDR2 is FQNEAQ (reference sequence). The CDR3 spans 13 residues. Trimming stripped 5 bases from V and 4 bases from J, with 11 bases between. CDR3 in DNA: TGTGCCAGCAGCCCGATGGGGCGAGAGACCCAGTACTTC. This gives the protein CASSPMGRETQYF.

The rearrangement joins TRBV5-6 to TRBJ2-1; weak D call: TRBD2 (5 bases). Looked up from germline, CDR1 is SGHDT and CDR2 is YYEEEE. This CDR3 contains 13 residues. Trimming took off 4 bases at V and 9 bases at J, with 14 bases between the two ends. The CDR3 loop reads CASSMRPEGEQFF. Written as DNA, the CDR3 is TGTGCCAGCAGCATGCGGCCTGAGGGTGAGCAGTTCTTC.

The V call is TRBV10-3, the J call TRBJ1-1; a weak D match, TRBD1 (6 bases). CDR3 length: 13 residues. Trimming stripped 5 bases from V and 3 bases from J, with 10 bases between. Germline lookup yields CDR1 ENHRY and CDR2 SYGVKD. The CDR3 bases are TGTGCCATCAGTCAGGGGTCTGACACTGAAGCTTTCTTT. It encodes CAISQGSDTEAFF.

The chain uses TRBV20-1 and TRBJ2-7; D not resolved. Per the germline V gene, CDR1 is DFQATT and CDR2 is SNEGSKA (reference sequence). CDR3 length equals 13 residues. V lost 5 bases, J lost 4 bases, and 15 bases lay in between. DNA for the CDR3: TGCAGTGCTGGCAGTGGGGATCGGTACGAGCAGTACTTC. Amino acid sequence: CSAGSGDRYEQYF.

The table lists this clonotype with many counts. This chain links TRBV4-2 with TRBJ1-6; the D is unclear. Trimming took off 0 bases at V and 9 bases at J, with 6 bases between the two ends. Germline CDR1 is LGHNA and CDR2 is YNFKEQ. The CDR3 loop spans 13 amino acids. CDR3 amino acids: CASSQDNTSPLHF. CDR3 DNA: TGTGCCAGCAGCCAAGACAATACTTCACCCCTCCACTTT.

There are a few counts of this clonotype. The J gene is TRBJ1-2, the V gene TRBV6-1; D is unclear. The V end was cut by 2 bases, the J end by 8 bases, with 12 bases between. This CDR3 spans 13 amino acids. CDR1 MNHNS and CDR2 SASEGT come from the germline V gene. CDR3 region: CASSESRDGGYTF. The CDR3 DNA sequence: TGTGCCAGCAGTGAATCAAGGGATGGCGGCTACACCTTC.

The CDR3 sequence: CASSLSGTTPGADTQYF. In nucleotides, the CDR3 is TGTGCCAGCAGCTTAAGCGGGACAACCCCGGGCGCAGATACGCAGTATTTT. The chain has TRBV11-3 and TRBJ2-3; perhaps TRBD2 as D (7 bases). Trimming cost V 2 bases and J 4 bases, with 19 bases left between them. From germline, CDR1 is SGHNT and CDR2 YENEEA. The CDR3 is made up of 17 amino acids.

The table lists this clonotype with a few counts. V and J are TRBV2 and TRBJ2-3; D might be TRBD1 (6 bases). Per germline, CDR1 SNHLY and CDR2 FYNNEI. Trimming took off 6 bases at V and 0 bases at J, with 10 bases between the two ends. CDR3 length equals 14 residues. The CDR3 is CASRDRPSTDTQYF. The CDR3 nucleotides read TGTGCCAGCAGGGACAGACCTAGCACAGATACGCAGTATTTT.

This chain uses TRBV24-1 with TRBJ2-1; 8 bases are shared with TRBD1. The CDR3 spans 16 residues. V lost 8 bases, J lost 15 bases, and 23 bases stayed unmatched. Germline values: CDR1 KGHDR, CDR2 SFDVKD. CDR3 nucleotides: TGTGCCACCATCCAGGGGGCAGGGTTTGACCGGGATGAGTGGTTCTTC. Amino acids: CATIQGAGFDRDEWFF.

V is TRBV5-1 and J is TRBJ2-1, with D possibly being TRBD2 (6 bases). Looked up from germline, CDR1 is SGHRS and CDR2 is YFSETQ. There are 17 residues in the CDR3. V was cut by 4 bases and J by 0 bases, with 17 bases left in between. The chain's CDR3 is CASSGGTGTFSYNEQFF. CDR3 in DNA: TGCGCCAGCAGCGGGGGGACTGGGACTTTCTCCTACAATGAGCAGTTCTTC.

The genes are TRBV12-3 or TRBV12-4 and TRBJ2-2, with unresolved D. V lost 2 bases, J lost 3 bases, and 7 bases lay in between. This CDR3 comprises 14 residues. The CDR3 region is CASSLRTDTGELFF. The DNA for the CDR3 is TGTGCCAGCAGTTTACGGACGGACACCGGGGAGCTGTTTTTT.

This clonotype was counted only a few times. The chain carries TRBV7-9 and TRBJ2-1; weak D call: TRBD2 (5 bases). The CDR3 sequence is 15 residues long. V was clipped by 5 bases and J by 0 bases, with 11 bases between them. Per germline, CDR1 SEHNR and CDR2 FQNEAQ (reference sequence). CDR3 sequence reads: CASSVGESSYNEQFF. CDR3 in DNA: TGTGCCAGCAGCGTCGGGGAGAGCTCCTACAATGAGCAGTTCTTC. Full variable domain (outside the CDR3, taken from reference TRBV7-9 and TRBJ2-1): DTGVSQNPRHKITKRGQNVTFRCDPISEHNRLYWYRQTLGQGPEFLTYFQNEAQLEKSRLLSDRFSAERPKGSFSTLEIQRTEQGDSAMYLCASSVGESSYNEQFFGPGTRLTVL.

The chain joins TRBV3-1 to TRBJ2-7, with 11 bases identical to TRBD2. V lost 7 bases and J lost 0; bases outside the gene matches: 14. The CDR3 consists of 18 residues. Germline loops: CDR1 LGHDT, CDR2 YNNKEL (reference sequence). The CDR3 coding sequence is TGTGCCAGCACCTTTTCGGGACTAGCGGAAACACGCTCCTACGAGCAGTACTTC. Its protein product is CASTFSGLAETRSYEQYF.

In this sample, this clonotype turned up a few times. The chain has TRBV20-1 and TRBJ2-1; 8 bases line up with TRBD2. The germline V gene encodes CDR1 DFQATT and CDR2 SNEGSKA (reference sequence). V lost 1 base, J lost 12 bases, and 17 bases stayed unmatched. The CDR3 consists of 16 residues. The chain's CDR3 is CSARGGRRGDSVRQFF. The CDR3 coding sequence is TGCAGTGCTAGAGGAGGTCGGCGGGGGGATTCGGTCCGGCAGTTCTTC.

This clonotype has just a few counts. CDR3 nucleotide sequence: TGTGCCAGCAGCCAAGGGACTAGCGGGGGTGGGTTGACCTACAATGAGCAGTTCTTC. Its protein is CASSQGTSGGGLTYNEQFF. The chain has TRBV7-8 and TRBJ2-1, with 14 bases matching TRBD2. This CDR3 has 19 residues. Trimming cost V 5 bases and J 2 bases; bases outside gene matches: 11. The germline V gene encodes CDR1 SGHVS and CDR2 FQNEAQ.

Worth noting for this clonotype: A read error may produce the germline difference seen at one junction end. J is TRBJ1-2 and V is TRBV18; TRBD1 is a possible D gene (6 bases). There are 14 residues in the CDR3. CDR1 and CDR2 (germline): KGHSH, LQKENI. The CDR3 DNA reads as TGTGCCAGCTCACCAGGACAGACCTACTATGGCCACACCTTC. Translation gives CASSPGQTYYGHTF.